These 14 T cell receptor beta chains were all obtained from the same sample, sequenced in a study of response to subunit inactivated influenza vaccine. TCRdb passed the RT-PCR reads through MiXCR, listing each CDR3 protein once. The table has around 750,000 distinct CDR3 sequences, less than 25% seen once. The specimen was PBMCs from blood, collected around 5 days after vaccination. All receptors come from a middle-aged man who received an inactivated influenza vaccine.

The table lists this clonotype with a few counts. V gene TRBV7-9 combines with J gene TRBJ1-2, with 9 bases that match TRBD1. This CDR3 is 14 amino acids long. The V gene's germline CDR1 is SEHNR and CDR2 FQNEAQ (reference sequence). V shed 5 bases, J shed 7 bases, and the junction held 8 bases outside the gene matches. The CDR3 region has the DNA TGTGCCAGCAGCGTCGGGACAGGGTCCCTTGGCTACACCTTC. Its translation: CASSVGTGSLGYTF. Full variable domain (rest looked up from reference TRBV7-9 and TRBJ1-2): DTGVSQNPRHKITKRGQNVTFRCDPISEHNRLYWYRQTLGQGPEFLTYFQNEAQLEKSRLLSDRFSAERPKGSFSTLEIQRTEQGDSAMYLCASSVGTGSLGYTFGSGTRLTVV.

The chain employs TRBV27 and TRBJ2-2, with 9 bases fitting TRBD2. Losses at the gene ends were 6 bases for V and 7 bases for J; bases not matched to a gene: 0. Per germline, CDR1 MNHEY and CDR2 SMNVEV (reference sequence). The CDR3 has 12 amino acids. The CDR3: CASRREGGELFF. The CDR3, as DNA: TGTGCCAGCAGGCGGGAGGGCGGGGAGCTGTTTTTT.

This clonotype was counted a few times. The chain uses TRBV12-3 or TRBV12-4 and TRBJ1-6; no definite D call. This CDR3 is built from 12 residues. Trimming shortened V by 6 bases and J by 5 bases, and 5 bases separated the two germline ends. The chain's CDR3 is CASSRNNSPLHF. The CDR3 bases are TGTGCCAGCAGCCGAAATAATTCACCCCTCCACTTT.

The rearrangement links TRBV15 to TRBJ2-3; 14 positions agree with TRBD2. Trimming took 5 bases from V and 6 from J; bases not matched to a gene: 10. The CDR3 contains 17 residues. Germline CDR1 reads LNHNV; CDR2 reads YYDKDF (reference sequence). The CDR3 region has the DNA TGTGCCACCAGCGGATGGACTAGCGGGGGGTCAGCCGATACGCAGTATTTT. It translates to CATSGWTSGGSADTQYF. Full variable domain (rest looked up from reference TRBV15 and TRBJ2-3): DAMVIQNPRYQVTQFGKPVTLSCSQTLNHNVMYWYQQKSSQAPKLLFHYYDKDFNNEADTPDNFQSRRPNTSFCFLDIRSPGLGDTAMYLCATSGWTSGGSADTQYFGPGTRLTVL.

The CDR3 reads CASIHSGAYNEQFF. In DNA form, the CDR3 reads TGTGCCAGCATCCATTCGGGGGCCTACAATGAGCAGTTCTTC. The V and J genes are TRBV5-5 and TRBJ2-1, with D perhaps TRBD2 (6 bases). The CDR3 runs to 14 residues. V was trimmed by 6 bases and J by 2 bases, leaving 12 bases between them. In germline, CDR1 is SGHKS, CDR2 YYEKEE (reference sequence).

This clonotype was detected many times. This chain's CDR3 is CAISESSRGRYEQYF. The DNA for the CDR3 is TGTGCCATCAGTGAGTCATCCAGGGGGCGGTACGAGCAGTACTTC. This chain connects TRBV10-3 to TRBJ2-7; 8 positions match TRBD1. Germline CDR1 reads ENHRY; CDR2 reads SYGVKD. The junction had 5 bases not matched to a gene; V was cut back by 0 bases and J by 4 bases. The CDR3 loop spans 15 amino acids.

The J gene is TRBJ1-2, the V gene TRBV7-9; 9 bases are shared with TRBD1. CDR3 length equals 16 residues. With V trimmed by 4 bases and J by 2 bases, 8 bases remained unmatched. CDR1 and CDR2 (germline): SEHNR, FQNEAQ (reference sequence). In DNA, the CDR3 is TGTGCCAGCAGCTCGACAGGGGGTGGATGGAACTATGGCTACACCTTC. Translated: CASSSTGGGWNYGYTF. Supplemented by reference TRBV7-9 and TRBJ1-2, the full variable domain reads DTGVSQNPRHKITKRGQNVTFRCDPISEHNRLYWYRQTLGQGPEFLTYFQNEAQLEKSRLLSDRFSAERPKGSFSTLEIQRTEQGDSAMYLCASSSTGGGWNYGYTFGSGTRLTVV.

The V gene is TRBV15, the J gene TRBJ2-5, with a weak D call TRBD1 (5 bases). In germline, CDR1 is LNHNV, CDR2 YYDKDF (reference sequence). CDR3 size: 14 residues. V dropped 0 bases and J dropped 4 bases, with 9 bases sitting between them. This chain's CDR3 is CATSRDGQGETQYF. Written as DNA, the CDR3 is TGTGCCACCAGCAGAGATGGGCAGGGAGAGACCCAGTACTTC.

This chain connects TRBV6-5 to TRBJ2-3; D not resolved. This CDR3 has 17 amino acids. The germline V gene has CDR1 MNHEY and CDR2 SVGAGI. V lost 4 bases, J lost 0 bases, and 17 bases lay in between. The CDR3 sequence: CASSSLVGVTSTDTQYF. The CDR3 region has the DNA TGTGCCAGCAGTTCCCTCGTGGGCGTTACGAGCACAGATACGCAGTATTTT.

This clonotype was counted a few times. This chain links TRBV20-1 with TRBJ2-1; 8 bases match TRBD2. CDR1 and CDR2 (germline): DFQATT, SNEGSKA (reference sequence). The CDR3 covers 16 residues. The V gene end was trimmed by 5 bases and the J gene end by 4 bases; junction bases not matched to a gene: 13. The DNA for the CDR3 is TGCAGTGCTCCCGGGAGAGCGGGGGTCCGATACAATGAGCAGTTCTTC. Translated: CSAPGRAGVRYNEQFF.

This clonotype was seen only a few times. The V and J genes are TRBV5-5 and TRBJ2-3; TRBD2 agrees at 12 bases. The CDR3 contains 16 residues. Germline assignment: CDR1 SGHKS and CDR2 YYEKEE (reference sequence). Trimming removed 2 bases from V and 4 bases from J; junction bases left unmatched: 5. The CDR3 DNA reads as TGTGCCAGCAGCTTTAAGACTAGCGGGAGCGCAGATACGCAGTATTTT. It translates to CASSFKTSGSADTQYF.

A few counts support this clonotype. V and J are TRBV5-6 and TRBJ1-2; 9 bases agree with TRBD1. The J segment lost 8 bases and the V segment lost 5 bases, leaving 4 bases of the junction unmatched. This CDR3 contains 12 residues. Germline assignment: CDR1 SGHDT and CDR2 YYEEEE. This chain's CDR3 is CASRQGARGYTF. CDR3 bases: TGTGCCAGCAGACAGGGGGCGCGAGGCTACACCTTC.

The chain employs TRBV15 and TRBJ1-2, with D uncertain. CDR1 is LNHNV, CDR2 YYDKDF, per germline (reference sequence). V was pared by 1 base and J by 5 bases, with 17 bases between. The CDR3 loop spans 16 amino acids. CDR3 in amino acids: CATSRARAALGYGYTF. Written as DNA, the CDR3 is TGTGCCACCAGCAGAGCAAGGGCCGCCTTGGGGTATGGCTACACCTTC.

There are a few counts of this clonotype. This chain uses TRBV10-3 with TRBJ2-3; TRBD1 is a possible D gene (5 bases). Trimming removed 8 bases from V and 5 bases from J, with 14 bases in between. Germline loops: CDR1 ENHRY, CDR2 SYGVKD. CDR3 length: 13 residues. CDR3 loop: CAIRPQGKDTQYF. The CDR3 nucleotides are TGTGCCATCCGTCCGCAGGGAAAAGATACGCAGTATTTT.